This T cell receptor beta chain derives from a study of CD8+CD57+ T cells in acquired aplastic anemia. This CDR3 contains 14 residues. Germline V lookup: CDR1 SGHTA, CDR2 FQGNSA. J gave up 2 bases and V 3 bases, and 3 bases lay outside the gene matches. This clonotype was seen ten or more times. By flow cytometry, patients selected for sequencing had shown an expansion of CD8+CD57+ cells. Genomic DNA constituted the template upon which TCR beta VDJ and CDR3 profiling was performed. TCRdb redid the calling of the reads with MiXCR, one entry per CDR3 protein. The sample holds around 500,000 distinct CDR3 sequences, less than 35% seen once.

The V call is TRBV7-2, the J call TRBJ2-7, with TRBD1 matching 8 bases. The source material was sorted CD4+, CD8+, or CD8+CD57+ T cells (not recorded which) from PBMCs. This TCR was sampled from a human donor with aplastic anemia. CDR3 sequence reads: CASSLGQVTYEQYF. The DNA for the CDR3 is TGTGCCAGCAGCTTGGGACAGGTAACCTACGAGCAGTACTTC.